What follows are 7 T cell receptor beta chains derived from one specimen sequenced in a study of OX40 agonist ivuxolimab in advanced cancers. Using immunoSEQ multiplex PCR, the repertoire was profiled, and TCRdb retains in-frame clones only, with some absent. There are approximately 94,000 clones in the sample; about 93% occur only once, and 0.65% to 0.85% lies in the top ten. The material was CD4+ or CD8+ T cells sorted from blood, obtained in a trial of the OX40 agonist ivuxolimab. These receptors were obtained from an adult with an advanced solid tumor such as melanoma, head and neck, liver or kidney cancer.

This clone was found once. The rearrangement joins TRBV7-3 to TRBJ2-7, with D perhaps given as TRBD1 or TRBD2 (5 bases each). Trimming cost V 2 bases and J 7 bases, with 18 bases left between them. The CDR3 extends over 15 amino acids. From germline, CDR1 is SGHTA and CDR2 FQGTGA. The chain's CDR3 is CASSLGGTGPEEQYF. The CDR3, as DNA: TGTGCCAGCAGCTTAGGTGGGACGGGACCAGAGGAGCAGTACTTC.

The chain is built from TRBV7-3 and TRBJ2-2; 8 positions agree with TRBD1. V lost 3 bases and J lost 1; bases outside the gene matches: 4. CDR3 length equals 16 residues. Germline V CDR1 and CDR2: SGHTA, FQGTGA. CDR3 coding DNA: TGTGCCAGCAGCTTTTACGGGACAGGGAACACCGGGGAGCTGTTTTTT. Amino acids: CASSFYGTGNTGELFF.

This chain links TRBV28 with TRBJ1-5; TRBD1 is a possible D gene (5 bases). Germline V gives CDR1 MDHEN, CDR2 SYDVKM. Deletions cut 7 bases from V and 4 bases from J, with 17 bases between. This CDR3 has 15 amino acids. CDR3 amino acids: CASTPQGIANQPQHF. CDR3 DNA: TGTGCCAGCACTCCGCAGGGAATTGCAAATCAGCCCCAGCATTTT. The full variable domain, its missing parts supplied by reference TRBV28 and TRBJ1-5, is DVKVTQSSRYLVKRTGEKVFLECVQDMDHENMFWYRQDPGLGLRLIYFSYDVKMKEKGDIPEGYSVSREKKERFSLILESASTNQTSMYLCASTPQGIANQPQHFGDGTRLSIL.

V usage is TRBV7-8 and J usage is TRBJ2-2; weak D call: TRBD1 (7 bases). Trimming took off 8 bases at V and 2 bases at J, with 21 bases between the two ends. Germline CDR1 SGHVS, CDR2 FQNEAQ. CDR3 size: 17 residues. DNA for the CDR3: TGTGCCAGCCGGACCTATTTGACAGGGACTAACACCGGGGAGCTGTTTTTT. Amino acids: CASRTYLTGTNTGELFF.

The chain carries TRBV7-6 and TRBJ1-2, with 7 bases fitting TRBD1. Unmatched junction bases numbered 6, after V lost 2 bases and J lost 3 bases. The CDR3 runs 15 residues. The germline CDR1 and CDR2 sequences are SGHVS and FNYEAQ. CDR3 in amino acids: CASSLQDRVDYGYTF. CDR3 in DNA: TGTGCCAGCAGCTTACAAGACAGGGTTGACTATGGCTACACCTTC.

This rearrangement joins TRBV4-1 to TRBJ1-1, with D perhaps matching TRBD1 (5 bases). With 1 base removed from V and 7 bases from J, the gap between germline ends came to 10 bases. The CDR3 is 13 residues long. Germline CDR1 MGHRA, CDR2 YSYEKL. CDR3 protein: CASSQVAGHEAFF. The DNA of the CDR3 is TGCGCCAGCAGCCAAGTCGCAGGGCATGAAGCTTTCTTT.

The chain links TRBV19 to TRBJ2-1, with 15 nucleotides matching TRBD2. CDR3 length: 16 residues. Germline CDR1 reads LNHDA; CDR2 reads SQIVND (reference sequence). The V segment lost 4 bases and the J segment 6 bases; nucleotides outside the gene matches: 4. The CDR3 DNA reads TGTGCCAGTAGTACCAGGACTAGCGGGAGGGTCAATGAGCAGTTCTTC. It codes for CASSTRTSGRVNEQFF.